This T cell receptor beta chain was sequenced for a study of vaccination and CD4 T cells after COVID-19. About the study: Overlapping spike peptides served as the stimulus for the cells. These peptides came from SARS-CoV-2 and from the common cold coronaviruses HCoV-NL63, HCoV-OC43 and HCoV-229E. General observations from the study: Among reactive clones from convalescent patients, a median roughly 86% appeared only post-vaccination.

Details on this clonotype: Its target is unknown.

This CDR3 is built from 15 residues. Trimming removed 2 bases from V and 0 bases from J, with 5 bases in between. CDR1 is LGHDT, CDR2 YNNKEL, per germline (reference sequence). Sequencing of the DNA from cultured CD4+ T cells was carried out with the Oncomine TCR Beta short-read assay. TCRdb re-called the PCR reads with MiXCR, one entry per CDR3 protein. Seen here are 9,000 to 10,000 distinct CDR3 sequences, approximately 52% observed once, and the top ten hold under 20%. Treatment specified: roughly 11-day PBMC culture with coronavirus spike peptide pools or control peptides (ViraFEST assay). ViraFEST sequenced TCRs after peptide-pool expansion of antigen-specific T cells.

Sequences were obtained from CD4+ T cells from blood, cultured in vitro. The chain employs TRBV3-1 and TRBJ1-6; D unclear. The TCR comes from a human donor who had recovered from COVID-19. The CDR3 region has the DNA TGTGCCAGCAGCCAAATTAGCTCCTATAATTCACCCCTCCACTTT. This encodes CASSQISSYNSPLHF.